A single sample gave rise to the 4 T cell receptor beta chains below, sequenced in a study of PD-1 blockade in mismatch repair-deficient tumors. TCRdb's copy holds only in-frame clones and misses some; the assay was immunoSEQ multiplex PCR. The repertoire holds 40,000 or so clones, with 70% to 80% as singletons. Material: peripheral blood, obtained 4 weeks after starting pembrolizumab. These receptors were obtained from an adult with mismatch repair-deficient cancer.

V and J are TRBV4-3 and TRBJ2-1; D remains unclear. Germline loops: CDR1 LGHNA, CDR2 YSLEER. Trimming removed 1 base at V and 4 bases at J, with 5 bases between. The CDR3 covers 13 residues. This chain's CDR3 is CASSQVRYNEQFF. The CDR3 coding sequence is TGCGCCAGCAGCCAAGTGCGTTACAATGAGCAGTTCTTC.

The chain couples TRBV28 to TRBJ2-3; D remains ambiguous. Germline CDR1 and CDR2: MDHEN and SYDVKM. The CDR3 has 13 residues. Trimming pared 4 bases from V and 2 bases from J, leaving 7 bases between. Here the CDR3 reads CASSSGSTDTQYF. In DNA form, the CDR3 reads TGTGCCAGCAGTTCCGGGTCCACAGATACGCAGTATTTT.

CDR3 sequence reads: CASSLAFGREQYF. The CDR3, as DNA: TGTGCCAGCAGTTTAGCGTTCGGGCGCGAGCAGTACTTC. This sequence joins TRBV28 and TRBJ2-7; the D is unclear. Trimming took 2 bases from V and 6 from J, leaving 11 bases between them. The CDR3 has 13 amino acids. Germline CDR1 and CDR2: MDHEN and SYDVKM.

The genes are TRBV4-1 and TRBJ1-4; maybe TRBD1 (6 bases). The CDR3 contains 14 residues. The germline gives CDR1 MGHRA, CDR2 YSYEKL. The V and J ends lost 4 bases and 8 bases respectively, with 14 bases between them. The CDR3 here is CASSLNREGEKLFF. Written as DNA, the CDR3 is TGCGCCAGCAGCCTAAACAGGGAAGGGGAAAAACTGTTTTTT.